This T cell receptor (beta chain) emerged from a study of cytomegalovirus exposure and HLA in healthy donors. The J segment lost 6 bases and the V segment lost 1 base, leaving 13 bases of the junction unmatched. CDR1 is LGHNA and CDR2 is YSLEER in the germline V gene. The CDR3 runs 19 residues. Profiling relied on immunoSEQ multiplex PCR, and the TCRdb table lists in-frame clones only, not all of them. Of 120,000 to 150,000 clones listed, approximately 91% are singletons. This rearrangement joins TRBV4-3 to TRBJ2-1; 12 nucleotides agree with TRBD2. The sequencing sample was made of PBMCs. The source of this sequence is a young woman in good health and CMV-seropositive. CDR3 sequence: CASSQGWTSGIRGSNEQFF. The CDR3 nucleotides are TGCGCCAGCAGCCAAGGCTGGACTAGCGGGATTCGGGGTTCCAATGAGCAGTTCTTC.